The next 25 T cell receptor beta chains were all read from a single sample in a study of T cell clonotyping in hematopoietic cell transplantation (dated by TCRdb to the early 2020s). Library preparation used the immunoSEQ multiplex PCR assay. In TCRdb, the immuneACCESS table is reduced to in-frame sequences with V and J assigned. These tables do not hold every clone; where another copy was compared, an unresolved V gene accounts for under half, and the others remain unexplained. For this sample there are 55,000 to 70,000 clones; about 93% appear just once. Of the sample, around 1.6% is held by the ten largest clones. Sequenced sample: peripheral blood mononuclear cells. These receptors all stem from a man aged 50 to 60 in good health. Some clones in this sample may be carry-over from other donors' samples.

The rearrangement joins TRBV7-9 to TRBJ1-2; D is undetermined. The CDR3 runs to 13 residues. V was pared by 1 base and J by 4 bases, with 7 bases between. The V gene's germline CDR1 is SEHNR and CDR2 FQNEAQ (reference sequence). The CDR3 coding sequence is TGTGCCAGCAGCTTAGGAGGGCCCTATGGCTACACCTTC. Translation: CASSLGGPYGYTF.

A remark on this clone: At one of its ends the junction is not consistent with the germline gene, which may arise from a read error. V gene TRBV7-9 combines with J gene TRBJ1-2, with D unresolved. The CDR3 covers 12 residues. The germline CDR1 and CDR2 sequences are SEHNR and FQNEAQ (reference sequence). The chain's CDR3 is CTSSATLHGYTF. The CDR3 nucleotides read TGTACCAGCAGCGCGACCCTACACGGCTACACCTTC.

The chain joins TRBV28 to TRBJ1-2, with 8 bases that match TRBD1. The CDR3 has 16 amino acids. With 1 base clipped from V and 7 bases from J, the junction kept 11 bases outside the gene matches. In germline, CDR1 is MDHEN, CDR2 SYDVKM. CDR3 sequence: CASSLYIGTGKVGYTF. As DNA, the CDR3 is TGTGCCAGCAGTTTATATATCGGGACAGGCAAAGTTGGCTACACCTTC.

V usage is TRBV5-6 and J usage is TRBJ2-7, with D perhaps matching TRBD1 or TRBD2 (6 bases each). From germline, CDR1 is SGHDT and CDR2 YYEEEE. CDR3 size: 15 residues. Deletions cut 2 bases from V and 8 bases from J, with 20 bases between. This CDR3 is CASSFIRGQQGKQYF. The CDR3 nucleotides are TGTGCCAGCAGCTTCATCCGGGGGCAACAAGGGAAGCAGTACTTC.

The J gene is TRBJ2-5, the V gene TRBV6-1; TRBD1 might be the D (6 bases). With 2 bases removed from V and 2 bases from J, the gap between germline ends came to 15 bases. CDR3 length: 16 residues. In germline, CDR1 is MNHNS, CDR2 SASEGT. DNA for the CDR3: TGTGCCAGCAGTGAAATCAGGGGATCGTCGCAAGAGACCCAGTACTTC. This sequence encodes CASSEIRGSSQETQYF.

The chain links TRBV4-2 to TRBJ1-6; 8 nucleotides line up with TRBD1. The junction had 11 bases not matched to a gene; V was cut back by 0 bases and J by 7 bases. This CDR3 spans 18 amino acids. Germline CDR1 reads LGHNA; CDR2 reads YNFKEQ. DNA of the CDR3: TGTGCCAGCAGCCAAGACTGGGCAGGGGGCCGATTAAATTCACCCCTCCACTTT. Its translation is CASSQDWAGGRLNSPLHF.

The chain carries TRBV4-2 and TRBJ2-7, with 14 bases aligning to TRBD2. The trim removed 4 bases at V and 0 bases at J, leaving 2 bases unmatched. Germline V gene sequence: CDR1 LGHNA, CDR2 YNFKEQ. The CDR3 is 16 residues long. The DNA of the CDR3 is TGTGCCAGCAGCCCCGGGACTAGCGGGAGCTCCTACGAGCAGTACTTC. Translating it yields CASSPGTSGSSYEQYF.

The rearrangement uses TRBV6-1 and TRBJ2-7; no firm D call. The CDR3 has 13 amino acids. Looked up from germline, CDR1 is MNHNS and CDR2 is SASEGT. V was pared by 5 bases and J by 2 bases, with 10 bases between. CDR3 DNA: TGTGCCAGCAGTAGTACAGATGCCTACGAGCAGTACTTC. Protein: CASSSTDAYEQYF.

In its sample, this clone was seen once. The rearrangement links TRBV2 to TRBJ1-1, with 8 bases lining up with TRBD1. This CDR3 contains 12 residues. The J segment lost 12 bases and the V segment lost 7 bases, leaving 10 bases of the junction unmatched. Germline V gene data show CDR1 as SNHLY and CDR2 as FYNNEI. The DNA of the CDR3 is TGTGCCAGCACCCCGGACAGGGCAGAGACTTTCTTT. Its protein is CASTPDRAETFF.

The chain has TRBV7-8 and TRBJ1-6; 7 bases agree with TRBD1. The CDR3 contains 15 residues. The V gene end was trimmed by 5 bases and the J gene end by 7 bases; junction bases not matched to a gene: 8. CDR1 is SGHVS and CDR2 is FQNEAQ in the germline V gene. In DNA form, the CDR3 reads TGTGCCAGCAGCGTCGGGGACAGTGTCAATTCACCCCTCCACTTT. It specifies CASSVGDSVNSPLHF.

This chain links TRBV28 with TRBJ1-5; D unresolved. Per the germline V gene, CDR1 is MDHEN and CDR2 is SYDVKM. There are 15 residues in the CDR3. Between the trimmed V and J ends, which lost 6 bases and 0 bases, there was a span of 12 bases. CDR3 coding DNA: TGTGCCAGCAGGTCTATGCGGGATAGCAATCAGCCCCAGCATTTT. It codes for CASRSMRDSNQPQHF.

The chain is built from TRBV10-1 and TRBJ2-7, with unresolved D. There are 13 residues in the CDR3. The V end was cut by 4 bases, the J end by 5 bases, with 12 bases between. CDR1 and CDR2 (germline): WNHNN, SYGVQD (reference sequence). The CDR3, as DNA: TGCGCCAGCAGTGTTTCGGTCCCCCACGAGCAGTACTTC. Translating gives CASSVSVPHEQYF.

This sequence joins TRBV5-1 and TRBJ2-7; 12 nucleotides match TRBD2. V lost 2 bases and J lost 1; bases outside the gene matches: 4. The CDR3 contains 16 residues. Per germline, CDR1 SGHRS and CDR2 YFSETQ. DNA for the CDR3: TGCGCCAGCAGCTTAAGACTAGCGGGAGTTTCCTACGAGCAGTACTTC. Protein product: CASSLRLAGVSYEQYF. The whole variable domain, remainder taken from reference TRBV5-1 and TRBJ2-7, is KAGVTQTPRYLIKTRGQQVTLSCSPISGHRSVSWYQQTPGQGLQFLFEYFSETQRNKGNFPGRFSGRQFSNSRSEMNVSTLELGDSALYLCASSLRLAGVSYEQYFGPGTRLTVT.

The gene calls are TRBV6-1 and TRBJ1-2; D gene ambiguous. CDR1 MNHNS and CDR2 SASEGT come from the germline V gene. The CDR3 covers 13 residues. V was shortened by 2 bases and J by 7 bases, with 11 bases between the two germline ends. The CDR3, as DNA: TGTGCCAGCAGTGAAAATTGGTTTGGTGGCTACACCTTC. This encodes CASSENWFGGYTF.

This CDR3 reads CASSSNVPSEGYTF. The CDR3 bases are TGCGCCAGCAGCTCTAATGTTCCCTCGGAGGGCTACACCTTC. The chain links TRBV5-1 to TRBJ1-2; D call uncertain. The V end was cut by 3 bases, the J end by 8 bases, with 17 bases between. This CDR3 has 14 residues. In germline, CDR1 is SGHRS, CDR2 YFSETQ. The entire variable domain, with the rest obtained from reference TRBV5-1 and TRBJ1-2, is as follows: KAGVTQTPRYLIKTRGQQVTLSCSPISGHRSVSWYQQTPGQGLQFLFEYFSETQRNKGNFPGRFSGRQFSNSRSEMNVSTLELGDSALYLCASSSNVPSEGYTFGSGTRLTVV.

This clone was counted between two and nine times. The chain carries TRBV2 and TRBJ2-2, with TRBD1 matching 7 bases. In germline, CDR1 is SNHLY, CDR2 FYNNEI. J gave up 5 bases and V 8 bases, and 8 bases lay outside the gene matches. The CDR3 runs to 14 residues. CDR3 protein: CASLEGARTGELFF. The CDR3 DNA reads TGTGCCAGCCTTGAGGGGGCGCGGACCGGGGAGCTGTTTTTT.

Written as DNA, the CDR3 is TGTGCCACCGCGGGGGGGGGTGATCAGCCCCAGCATTTT. Amino acids: CATAGGGDQPQHF. The rearrangement uses TRBV25-1 and TRBJ1-5; the D gene is possibly TRBD1 (5 bases). CDR3 length: 13 amino acids. V shed 10 bases and J shed 5 bases, with 15 bases lying between them. Germline V lookup: CDR1 MGHDK, CDR2 SYGVNS.

J is TRBJ2-7 and V is TRBV11-1; D is perhaps TRBD1 (6 bases). The CDR3 is made up of 14 amino acids. Germline V CDR1 and CDR2: SGHAT, FQDESV (reference sequence). The ends were cut back, 6 bases at V and 2 bases at J, with 14 bases in the middle. The CDR3 protein is CASSYDRLTYEQYF. CDR3 coding DNA: TGTGCCAGCAGTTATGACAGGTTGACCTACGAGCAGTACTTC.

The CDR3 region has the DNA TGTGCCAGCACCCGACCCACCGGGGAGCTGTTTTTT. Amino acid sequence: CASTRPTGELFF. The chain couples TRBV6-5 to TRBJ2-2; D remains unclear. Germline CDR1 reads MNHEY; CDR2 reads SVGAGI. The V end was cut by 7 bases, the J end by 4 bases, with 7 bases between. The CDR3 is 12 residues long.

In this sample, this clone turned up once. This chain links TRBV4-2 with TRBJ2-7; 10 nucleotides align to TRBD2. The ends lost 0 bases at V and 3 bases at J; junction bases unmatched: 2. Germline CDR1 is LGHNA and CDR2 is YNFKEQ. There are 15 residues in the CDR3. The chain's CDR3 is CASSQEGTSVYEQYF. The CDR3 nucleotides read TGTGCCAGCAGCCAAGAAGGGACTAGCGTCTACGAGCAGTACTTC.

The rearrangement uses TRBV7-2 and TRBJ2-7; 8 bases map to TRBD2. The CDR3 totals 15 residues. Trimming cost V 5 bases and J 1 base; bases outside gene matches: 7. The germline V gene has CDR1 SGHTA and CDR2 FQGNSA. The CDR3 nucleotides are TGTGCCAGCAGCATGAGCGGGAGTGGATCCTACGAGCAGTACTTC. Protein sequence: CASSMSGSGSYEQYF.

The chain carries TRBV7-2 and TRBJ1-1, with no clear D. The ends were cut back, 2 bases at V and 1 base at J, with 11 bases in the middle. The CDR3 has 15 amino acids. The germline CDR1 and CDR2 sequences are SGHTA and FQGNSA. CDR3 sequence: CASSLTQSANTEAFF. The CDR3 coding sequence is TGTGCCAGCAGCTTAACGCAATCCGCGAACACTGAAGCTTTCTTT. Filled out from reference TRBV7-2 and TRBJ1-1, the complete variable domain reads GAGVSQSPSNKVTEKGKDVELRCDPISGHTALYWYRQSLGQGLEFLIYFQGNSAPDKSGLPSDRFSAERTGGSVSTLTIQRTQQEDSAVYLCASSLTQSANTEAFFGQGTRLTVV.

J is TRBJ1-6 and V is TRBV5-1, with 8 bases aligning to TRBD1. CDR1 SGHRS and CDR2 YFSETQ come from the germline V gene. The CDR3 has 17 amino acids. V was pared by 3 bases and J by 10 bases, with 15 bases of the junction left unmatched. CDR3 nucleotides: TGCGCCAGCAGCTATATCCCCGGACAGGGTATTGGATCACCCCTCCACTTT. Protein: CASSYIPGQGIGSPLHF.

This sequence joins TRBV10-2 and TRBJ1-6; D might be TRBD1 (6 bases). The CDR3 is 13 residues long. Germline V CDR1 and CDR2: WSHSY, SAAADI. Deletions cut 11 bases from V and 6 bases from J, with 14 bases between. The chain's CDR3 is CAGTGSLNSPLHF. The CDR3 bases are TGCGCCGGCACAGGGTCCCTTAATTCACCCCTCCACTTT.

This clone was detected only a few times. The genes are TRBV5-5 and TRBJ1-5; D remains unclear. The CDR3 totals 14 residues. Trimming took 4 bases from V and 3 from J, leaving 11 bases between them. From germline, CDR1 is SGHKS and CDR2 YYEKEE (reference sequence). The CDR3 coding sequence is TGTGCCAGCAGCCTCGGGATGACCAATCAGCCCCAGCATTTT. Protein: CASSLGMTNQPQHF.